This T cell receptor (beta chain) is drawn from a study of cytomegalovirus exposure and HLA in healthy donors. Study results and limitations: In a later analysis, DRB1 alleles had the most associated TCRs; HLA-C alleles the fewest. The authors later found HLA-associated TCR beta chains more clonally expanded than equally common others.

For this clone: Its antigen is currently unknown.

The PCR made use of 60 Vbeta and 13 Jbeta primers. Sequenced by immunoSEQ multiplex PCR; TCRdb stores in-frame clones only, minus some. The table has around 150,000 clones, around 80% seen once. V was clipped by 4 bases and J by 6 bases, with 21 bases between them. This CDR3 comprises 16 residues. Looked up from germline, CDR1 is MNHNS and CDR2 is SASEGT. This rearrangement joins TRBV6-1 to TRBJ1-1; TRBD1 might be the D (6 bases). Sequenced: PBMCs. This TCR was recovered from a man in his forties in good health and CMV-seronegative. The CDR3 coding sequence is TGTGCCAGCAGTGCGGCGTTGAACAGTGCAGGGGCTGAAGCTTTCTTT. This encodes CASSAALNSAGAEAFF.